The 19 T cell receptor beta chains below all came from one sample that was sequenced in a study of Ad26.COV2.S vaccination and SARS-CoV-2 variants. This table comes from immunoSEQ multiplex PCR, and its TCRdb copy is limited to in-frame clones, with some not included. The sample contains about 400,000 clones, approximately 91% of which appear only once. Treatment indicated: some 20 received Ad26.COV2.S at low or high dose, single or two shots; about 5 received placebo; per-sample allocation not given. Day 63 after the first vaccine or placebo injection was the time point for sampling. Source: peripheral blood, taken in a trial of Ad26.COV2.S vaccine versus placebo. The receptors here all came from a person aged 18 to 59 who received the Ad26.COV2.S COVID-19 vaccine or a placebo.

The rearrangement joins TRBV19 to TRBJ2-1; 12 nucleotides match TRBD2. V shed 1 base, J shed 7 bases, and the junction held 8 bases outside the gene matches. Germline loops: CDR1 LNHDA, CDR2 SQIVND (reference sequence). The length of the CDR3 is 17 residues. CDR3 sequence reads: CASSIGGLAGRWNEQFF. The CDR3 DNA follows: TGTGCCAGTAGTATAGGTGGACTAGCGGGAAGGTGGAATGAGCAGTTCTTC.

Concerning this clone: This same CDR3 is encoded by further DNA sequences in the sample. The chain is built from TRBV24-1 and TRBJ2-1; TRBD2 is a possible D gene (6 bases). This CDR3 comprises 17 residues. V shed 0 bases and J shed 0 bases, with 11 bases lying between them. Germline V CDR1 and CDR2: KGHDR, SFDVKD. CDR3 region: CATSDLGSGSSYNEQFF. CDR3 DNA: TGTGCCACCAGTGATTTGGGGTCCGGGAGCTCCTACAATGAGCAGTTCTTC.

The genes are TRBV5-8 and TRBJ2-5, with TRBD2 identical over 14 bases. V shed 2 bases and J 4 bases; nucleotides not matched to a gene: 10. The CDR3 runs 18 residues. In germline, CDR1 is SGHTS, CDR2 YDEGEE. CDR3 in amino acids: CASSFRLAGGPRRETQYF. The CDR3, as DNA: TGTGCCAGCAGCTTTCGACTAGCGGGAGGGCCTCGGAGAGAGACCCAGTACTTC. The full variable domain, its missing parts supplied by reference TRBV5-8 and TRBJ2-5, is EAGVTQSPTHLIKTRGQQATLRCSPISGHTSVYWYQQALGLGLQFLLWYDEGEERNRGNFPPRFSGRQFPNYSSELNVNALELEDSALYLCASSFRLAGGPRRETQYFGPGTRLLVL.

This clone was found once. The chain carries TRBV29-1 and TRBJ1-6, with D perhaps matching TRBD1 (5 bases). Looked up from germline, CDR1 is SQVTM and CDR2 is ANQGSEA. The CDR3 length is 12 residues. Trimming cost V 5 bases and J 8 bases, with 10 bases left between them. CDR3 in DNA: TGCAGCGTTCGGCAGGGCGATTCACCCCTCCACTTT. It codes for CSVRQGDSPLHF.

This chain uses TRBV5-1 with TRBJ2-1; the match to TRBD1 covers 8 bases. V gave up 5 bases and J gave up 4 bases; unmatched junction bases: 8. Germline CDR1 SGHRS, CDR2 YFSETQ. The length of the CDR3 is 15 residues. CDR3 coding DNA: TGCGCCAGCAGGCGAGCAGGGGGCGTGTACAATGAGCAGTTCTTC. This codes for CASRRAGGVYNEQFF.

CDR3 DNA: TGTGCCAGCAGGCCGGGCGGGGGAAACACCATATATTTT. It encodes CASRPGGGNTIYF. The J gene is TRBJ1-3, the V gene TRBV7-2; D uncertain. The V end lost 6 bases, the J end lost 4 bases, and 10 bases lay between the germline ends. The CDR3 runs to 13 residues. Per the germline V gene, CDR1 is SGHTA and CDR2 is FQGNSA.

J is TRBJ2-4 and V is TRBV3-1 (or the pseudogene TRBV3-2); 8 bases match TRBD2. The CDR3 sequence is 16 residues long. Germline V gene lookup returns CDR1 LGHDT and CDR2 YNNKEL (reference sequence). V lost 4 bases, J lost 0 bases, and 5 bases stayed unmatched. CDR3 protein: CASSPAGVGAKNIQYF. The CDR3 DNA follows: TGTGCCAGCAGCCCAGCGGGGGTGGGAGCCAAAAACATTCAGTACTTC.

The V and J genes are TRBV18 and TRBJ2-2; D ambiguous. The V gene lost 0 bases and the J gene lost 4 bases, with 18 bases spanning the gap. This CDR3 has 18 amino acids. Germline V lookup: CDR1 KGHSH, CDR2 LQKENI. CDR3 sequence (DNA): TGTGCCAGCTCACCACCAAACGGCCAGCGAATGGGCACCGGGGAGCTGTTTTTT. As protein: CASSPPNGQRMGTGELFF.

The chain recombines TRBV7-2 with TRBJ2-1; a possible D gene is TRBD2 (5 bases). In germline, CDR1 is SGHTA, CDR2 FQGNSA. The CDR3 length is 15 residues. Trimming shortened V by 5 bases and J by 2 bases, and 13 bases separated the two germline ends. CDR3 nucleotides: TGTGCCAGCAGCCCTCGGGATCCCCCCTACAATGAGCAGTTCTTC. This codes for CASSPRDPPYNEQFF.

The rearrangement links TRBV10-1 to TRBJ2-3; D uncertain. The germline V and J ends were trimmed by 7 bases and 0 bases, with 8 bases remaining between them. The CDR3 has 13 amino acids. The V gene's germline CDR1 is WNHNN and CDR2 SYGVQD (reference sequence). CDR3 in amino acids: CASTAASTDTQYF. CDR3 sequence (DNA): TGCGCCAGCACCGCAGCTAGCACAGATACGCAGTATTTT.

This clone was seen once. The V gene is TRBV28, the J gene TRBJ2-7; the match to TRBD2 covers 7 bases. The CDR3 contains 17 residues. Germline lookup yields CDR1 MDHEN and CDR2 SYDVKM. J lost 3 bases, V lost 3 bases, and 14 bases had no gene match. Here the CDR3 reads CASSFWGGGASGYEQYF. CDR3 in DNA: TGTGCCAGCAGTTTCTGGGGGGGAGGGGCAAGCGGCTACGAGCAGTACTTC.

The chain uses TRBV11-3 and TRBJ2-1, with TRBD2 matching 9 bases. Germline-derived CDR1 and CDR2 are SGHNT and YENEEA. Germline trimming cut 5 bases from V and 8 bases from J; bases unmatched to any gene: 19. The CDR3 contains 18 residues. DNA for the CDR3: TGTGCCAGCAGCCCCGGGACTAGCCCACAGGGGAACACGGATGAGCAGTTCTTC. Protein product: CASSPGTSPQGNTDEQFF.

This sequence joins TRBV30 and TRBJ2-1, with D possibly TRBD2 on 7 matching bases. Deletions cut 2 bases from V and 9 bases from J, with 11 bases between. This CDR3 is built from 12 residues. CDR1 and CDR2 (germline): GTSNPN, SVGIG (reference sequence). CDR3 in DNA: TGTGCCTGGAGTTCGGGGGGCGGTGAGCAGTTCTTC. This encodes CAWSSGGGEQFF.

The chain is built from TRBV9 and TRBJ1-6; D remains ambiguous. The germline CDR1 and CDR2 sequences are SGDLS and YYNGEE. Trimming stripped 0 bases from V and 12 bases from J, with 13 bases between. The CDR3 extends over 14 amino acids. CDR3 residues: CASSVAQFEGPLHF. In nucleotides, the CDR3 is TGTGCCAGCAGCGTAGCACAGTTTGAGGGACCCCTCCACTTT.

The chain links TRBV12-3 or TRBV12-4 to TRBJ2-7; D is unclear. The CDR3 runs to 13 residues. Trimming cost V 5 bases and J 4 bases, with 12 bases left between them. CDR3 in amino acids: CASSTTAAYEQYF. CDR3 nucleotide sequence: TGTGCCAGCAGTACTACCGCGGCTTACGAGCAGTACTTC.

The CDR3 is CASSLGTGAGANVLTF. CDR3 nucleotides: TGCGCCAGCAGCTTGGGAACAGGGGCTGGGGCCAACGTCCTGACTTTC. The gene calls are TRBV5-1 and TRBJ2-6, with TRBD1 matching over 7 bases. The CDR3 is made up of 16 amino acids. Germline V gene sequence: CDR1 SGHRS, CDR2 YFSETQ. The V segment lost 0 bases and the J segment 2 bases; nucleotides outside the gene matches: 2.

V is TRBV5-1 and J is TRBJ2-1; 12 nucleotides line up with TRBD2. The V segment lost 3 bases and the J segment 7 bases; nucleotides outside the gene matches: 5. The CDR3 has 15 amino acids. The germline V gene encodes CDR1 SGHRS and CDR2 YFSETQ. This CDR3 reads CASSSGLAGINEQFF. CDR3 DNA: TGCGCCAGCAGCTCAGGACTAGCGGGAATAAATGAGCAGTTCTTC.

This chain links TRBV6-5 with TRBJ1-6; D gene uncertain. The CDR3 runs 16 residues. V lost 2 bases, J lost 6 bases, and 14 bases lay in between. Germline V lookup: CDR1 MNHEY, CDR2 SVGAGI. The CDR3 region has the DNA TGTGCCAGCAGTTACGACGTTCGGCCAGCTAATTCACCCCTCCACTTT. This codes for CASSYDVRPANSPLHF.

This clone has at least ten counts. The chain is built from TRBV5-1 and TRBJ1-2; 8 bases match TRBD1. CDR1 is SGHRS, CDR2 YFSETQ, per germline. The CDR3 extends over 13 amino acids. V was pared by 4 bases and J by 7 bases, with 6 bases of the junction left unmatched. The CDR3, as DNA: TGCGCCAGCAGCCCGGACAGGGTTGGTGGCTACACCTTC. Translating gives CASSPDRVGGYTF.